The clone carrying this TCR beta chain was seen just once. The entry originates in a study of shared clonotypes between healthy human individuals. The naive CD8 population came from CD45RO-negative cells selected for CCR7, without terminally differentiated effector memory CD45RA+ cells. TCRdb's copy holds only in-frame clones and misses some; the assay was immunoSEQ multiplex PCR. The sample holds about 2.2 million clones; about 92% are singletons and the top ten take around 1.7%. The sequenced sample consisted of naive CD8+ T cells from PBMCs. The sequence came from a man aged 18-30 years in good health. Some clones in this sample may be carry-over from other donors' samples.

Here the CDR3 DNA reads TGTGCCAGCAGCTTAGTAGCGGGAGGGCCCAAAGAGACCCAGTACTTC. Residues: CASSLVAGGPKETQYF. The chain uses TRBV7-9 and TRBJ2-5, with 11 bases that match TRBD2. This CDR3 has 16 residues. Germline trimming cut 1 base from V and 3 bases from J; bases unmatched to any gene: 4. The V gene's germline CDR1 is SEHNR and CDR2 FQNEAQ (reference sequence). Complete variable domain (other parts from reference TRBV7-9 and TRBJ2-5): DTGVSQNPRHKITKRGQNVTFRCDPISEHNRLYWYRQTLGQGPEFLTYFQNEAQLEKSRLLSDRFSAERPKGSFSTLEIQRTEQGDSAMYLCASSLVAGGPKETQYFGPGTRLLVL.